One T cell receptor (beta chain) is described in this entry. These data belong to a study of T cells in Graves' hyperthyroidism and ophthalmopathy. This CDR3 is built from 18 residues. V shed 5 bases, J shed 4 bases, and the junction held 16 bases outside the gene matches. CDR1 and CDR2 (germline): KGHSH, LQKENI. The source material, RNA transcripts, was used to amplify TCR beta CDR3 regions. HTBI primers were used for first-round RT-PCR of the TCR CDR3. TCRdb reanalysed the multiplex PCR reads using MiXCR and keeps one entry per CDR3 protein. The sample includes some 500,000 distinct CDR3 sequences, roughly 14% seen only once; the top ten take around a sixth. Hyperthyroidism patients were newly diagnosed, had disease duration under 2 months, and were aged 18 to 65 years. Patients showing uncontrolled infection, other autoimmune disease, pregnancy or lactation were ineligible. Cells are PBMCs isolated from approximately 9.2 ml of fresh blood.

The rearrangement uses TRBV18 and TRBJ1-2; the match to TRBD1 covers 10 bases. Sequencing was done on a sample of blood. The receptor's source is a woman between 18 and 30 years old with Graves' hyperthyroidism. CDR3 loop: CASSSGDRGERRGYGYTF. The CDR3 region has the DNA TGTGCCAGCTCATCAGGGGACAGGGGCGAACGCCGGGGCTATGGCTACACCTTC.